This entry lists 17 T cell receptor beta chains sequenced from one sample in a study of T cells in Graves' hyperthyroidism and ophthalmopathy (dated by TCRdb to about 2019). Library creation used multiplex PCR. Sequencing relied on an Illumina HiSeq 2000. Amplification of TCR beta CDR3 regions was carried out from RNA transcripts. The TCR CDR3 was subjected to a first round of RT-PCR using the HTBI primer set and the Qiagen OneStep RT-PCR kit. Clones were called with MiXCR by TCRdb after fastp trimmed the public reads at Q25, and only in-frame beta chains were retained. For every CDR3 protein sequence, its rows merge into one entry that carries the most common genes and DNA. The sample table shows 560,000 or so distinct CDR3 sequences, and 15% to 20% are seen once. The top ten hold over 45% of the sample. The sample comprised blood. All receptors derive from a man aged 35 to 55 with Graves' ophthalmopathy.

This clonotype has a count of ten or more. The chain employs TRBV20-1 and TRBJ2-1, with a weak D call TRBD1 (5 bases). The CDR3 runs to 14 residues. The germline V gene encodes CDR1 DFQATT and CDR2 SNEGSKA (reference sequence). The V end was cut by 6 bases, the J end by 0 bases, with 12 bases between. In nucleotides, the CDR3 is TGCAGTGCCTGGGGAAGGGGCTCCTACAATGAGCAGTTCTTC. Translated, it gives CSAWGRGSYNEQFF.

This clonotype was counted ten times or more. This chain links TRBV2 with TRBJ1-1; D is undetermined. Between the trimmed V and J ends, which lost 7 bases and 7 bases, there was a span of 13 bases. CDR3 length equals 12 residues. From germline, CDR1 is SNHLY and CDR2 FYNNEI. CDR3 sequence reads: CASNQDGGEAFF. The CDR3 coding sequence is TGTGCCAGCAACCAGGACGGAGGTGAAGCTTTCTTT.

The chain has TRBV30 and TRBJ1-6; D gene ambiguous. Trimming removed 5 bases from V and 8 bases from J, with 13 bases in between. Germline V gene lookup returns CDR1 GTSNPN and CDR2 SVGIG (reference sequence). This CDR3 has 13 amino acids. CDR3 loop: CAWEDNTYSPLHF. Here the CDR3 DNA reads TGTGCCTGGGAAGACAACACTTATTCACCCCTCCACTTT.

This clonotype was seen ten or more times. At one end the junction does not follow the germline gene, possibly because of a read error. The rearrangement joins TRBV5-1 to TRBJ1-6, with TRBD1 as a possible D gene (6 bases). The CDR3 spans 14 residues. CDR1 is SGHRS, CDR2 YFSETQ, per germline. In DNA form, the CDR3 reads TGCGCCAGCAGTTTGGGGGGGGGCAATTCACCCCTCCACTTT. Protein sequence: CASSLGGGNSPLHF. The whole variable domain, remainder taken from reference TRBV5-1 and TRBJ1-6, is KAGVTQTPRYLIKTRGQQVTLSCSPISGHRSVSWYQQTPGQGLQFLFEYFSETQRNKGNFPGRFSGRQFSNSRSEMNVSTLELGDSALYLCASSLGGGNSPLHFGNGTRLTVT.

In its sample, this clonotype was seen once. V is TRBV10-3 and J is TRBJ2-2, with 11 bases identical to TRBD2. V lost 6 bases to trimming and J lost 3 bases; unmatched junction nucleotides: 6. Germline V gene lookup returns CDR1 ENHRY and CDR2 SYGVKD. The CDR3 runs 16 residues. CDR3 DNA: TGTGCCATCAGCCAAACTAGCGGGAGCCACACCGGGGAGCTGTTTTTT. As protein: CAISQTSGSHTGELFF.

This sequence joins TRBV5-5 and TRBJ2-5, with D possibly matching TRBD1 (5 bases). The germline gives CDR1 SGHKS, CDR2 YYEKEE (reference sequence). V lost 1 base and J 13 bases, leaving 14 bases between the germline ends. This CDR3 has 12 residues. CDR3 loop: CASSLRGWAAYF. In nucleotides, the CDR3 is TGTGCCAGCAGCTTGAGGGGATGGGCGGCGTACTTC.

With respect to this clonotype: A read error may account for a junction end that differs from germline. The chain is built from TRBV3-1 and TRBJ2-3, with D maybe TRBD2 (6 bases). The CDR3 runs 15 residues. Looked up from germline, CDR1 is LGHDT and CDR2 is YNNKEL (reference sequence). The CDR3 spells CASSEIGTSTDMQYF. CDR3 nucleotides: TGTGCCAGCAGTGAAATTGGAACTAGCACAGATATGCAGTATTTT.

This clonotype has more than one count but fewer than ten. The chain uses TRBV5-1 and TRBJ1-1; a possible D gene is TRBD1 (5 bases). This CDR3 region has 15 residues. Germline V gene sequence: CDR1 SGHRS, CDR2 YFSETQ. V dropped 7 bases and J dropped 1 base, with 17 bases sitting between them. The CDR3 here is CASSPRGGTNTEAFF. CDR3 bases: TGCGCCAGCTCCCCGCGGGGGGGAACGAACACTGAAGCTTTCTTT.

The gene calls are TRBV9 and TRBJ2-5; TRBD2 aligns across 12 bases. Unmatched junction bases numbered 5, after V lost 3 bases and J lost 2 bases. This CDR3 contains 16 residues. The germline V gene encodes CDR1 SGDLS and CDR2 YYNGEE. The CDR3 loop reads CASSGRLAGEQETQYF. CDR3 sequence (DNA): TGTGCCAGCAGCGGGCGACTAGCGGGGGAACAAGAGACCCAGTACTTC.

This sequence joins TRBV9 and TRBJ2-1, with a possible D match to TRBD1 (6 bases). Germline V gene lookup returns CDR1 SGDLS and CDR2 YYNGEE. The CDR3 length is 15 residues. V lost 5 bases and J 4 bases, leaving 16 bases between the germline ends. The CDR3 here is CASSDTGTPYNEQFF. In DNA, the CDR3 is TGTGCCAGCAGTGATACCGGGACACCGTACAATGAGCAGTTCTTC. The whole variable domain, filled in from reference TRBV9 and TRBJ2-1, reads DSGVTQTPKHLITATGQRVTLRCSPRSGDLSVYWYQQSLDQGLQFLIQYYNGEERAKGNILERFSAQQFPDLHSELNLSSLELGDSALYFCASSDTGTPYNEQFFGPGTRLTVL.

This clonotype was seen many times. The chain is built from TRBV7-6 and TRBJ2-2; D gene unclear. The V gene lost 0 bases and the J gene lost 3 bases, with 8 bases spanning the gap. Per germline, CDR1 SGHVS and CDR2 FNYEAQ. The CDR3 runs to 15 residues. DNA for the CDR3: TGTGCCAGCAGCTTAGCGCATGAGGACACCGGGGAGCTGTTTTTT. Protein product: CASSLAHEDTGELFF.

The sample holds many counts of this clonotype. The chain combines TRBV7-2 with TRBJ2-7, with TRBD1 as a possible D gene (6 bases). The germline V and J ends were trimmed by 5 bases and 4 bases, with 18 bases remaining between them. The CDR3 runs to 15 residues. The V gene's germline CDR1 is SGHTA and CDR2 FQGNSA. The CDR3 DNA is TGTGCCAGCAGCGGATTTGCCACAGGGACGTACGAGCAGTACTTC. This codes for CASSGFATGTYEQYF.

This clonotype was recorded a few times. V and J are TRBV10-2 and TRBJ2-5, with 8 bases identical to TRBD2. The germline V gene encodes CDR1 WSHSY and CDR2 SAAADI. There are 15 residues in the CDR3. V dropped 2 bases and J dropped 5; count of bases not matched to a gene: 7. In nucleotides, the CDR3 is TGCGCCAGCAGTGAGAGGGCGGGGGGTCAGGAGACCCAGTACTTC. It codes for CASSERAGGQETQYF.

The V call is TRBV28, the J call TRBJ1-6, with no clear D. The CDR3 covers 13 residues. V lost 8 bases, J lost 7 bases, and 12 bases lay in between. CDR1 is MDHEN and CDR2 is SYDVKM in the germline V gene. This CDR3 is CASLGFANSPLHF. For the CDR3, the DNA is TGTGCCAGCTTAGGGTTTGCCAATTCACCCCTCCACTTT.

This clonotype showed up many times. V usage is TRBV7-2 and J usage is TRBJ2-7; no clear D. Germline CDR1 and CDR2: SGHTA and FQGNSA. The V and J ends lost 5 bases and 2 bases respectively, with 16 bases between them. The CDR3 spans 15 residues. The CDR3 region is CASSPEGSVTYEQYF. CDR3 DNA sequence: TGTGCCAGCAGCCCTGAAGGCTCGGTGACCTACGAGCAGTACTTC.

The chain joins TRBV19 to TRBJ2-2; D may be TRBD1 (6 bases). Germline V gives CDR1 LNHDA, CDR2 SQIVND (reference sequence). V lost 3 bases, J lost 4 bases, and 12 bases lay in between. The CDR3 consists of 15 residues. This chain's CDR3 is CASSMSTGTTGELFF. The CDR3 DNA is TGTGCCAGTAGTATGTCTACAGGGACCACCGGGGAGCTGTTTTTT. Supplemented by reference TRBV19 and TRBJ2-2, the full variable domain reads DGGITQSPKYLFRKEGQNVTLSCEQNLNHDAMYWYRQDPGQGLRLIYYSQIVNDFQKGDIAEGYSVSREKKESFPLTVTSAQKNPTAFYLCASSMSTGTTGELFFGEGSRLTVL.

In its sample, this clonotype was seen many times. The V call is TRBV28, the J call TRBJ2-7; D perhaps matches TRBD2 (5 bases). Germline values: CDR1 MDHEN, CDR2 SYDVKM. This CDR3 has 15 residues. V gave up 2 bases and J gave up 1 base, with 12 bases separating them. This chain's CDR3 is CASSLGGSASYEQYF. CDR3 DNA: TGTGCCAGCAGTTTAGGCGGGTCCGCGTCCTACGAGCAGTACTTC.